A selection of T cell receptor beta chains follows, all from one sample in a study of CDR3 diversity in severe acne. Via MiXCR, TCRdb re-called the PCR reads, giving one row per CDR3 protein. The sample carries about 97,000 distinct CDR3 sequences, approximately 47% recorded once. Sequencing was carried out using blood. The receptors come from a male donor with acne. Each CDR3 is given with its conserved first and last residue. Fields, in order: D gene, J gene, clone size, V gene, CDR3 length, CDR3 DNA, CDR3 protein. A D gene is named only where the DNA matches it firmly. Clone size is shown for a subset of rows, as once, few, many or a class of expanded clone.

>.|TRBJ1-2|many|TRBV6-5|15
TGTGCCAGCAGTTACTCGACCGGGACCATCTATGGCTACACCTTC
CASSYSTGTIYGYTF
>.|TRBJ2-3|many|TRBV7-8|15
TGTGCCAGCAGCTTAGCGTGGCAGAGCACAGATACGCAGTATTTT
CASSLAWQSTDTQYF
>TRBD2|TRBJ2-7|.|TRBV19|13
TGTGCCAGTAGTATAGGCGGGAGCTACGAGCAGTACTTC
CASSIGGSYEQYF
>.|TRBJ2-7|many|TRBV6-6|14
TGTGCCAGCACCCCCGAGGGGAATTCTGCCGAGCAGTACTTC
CASTPEGNSAEQYF
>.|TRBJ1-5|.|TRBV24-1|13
TGTGCCACCACCCAGGGAGGACATCAGCCCCAGCATTTT
CATTQGGHQPQHF
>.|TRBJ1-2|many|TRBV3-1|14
TGTGCCAGCAGCCAACCGACAGAAACCTATGGCTACACCTTC
CASSQPTETYGYTF
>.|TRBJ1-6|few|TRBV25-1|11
TGTGCCAGCAGTGAATATATCGCCCTCCACTTT
CASSEYIALHF
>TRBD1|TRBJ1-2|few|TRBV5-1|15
TGCGCCAGCAGCTTACGCCGGGACAGGAACTATGGCTACACCTTC
CASSLRRDRNYGYTF
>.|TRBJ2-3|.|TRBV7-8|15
TGTGCCAGCAGCTTAGGGGGACCCTTCACAGATACGCAGTATTTT
CASSLGGPFTDTQYF
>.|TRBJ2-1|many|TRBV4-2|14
TGTGCCAGCAGCCAAGTCGGAGGGGGCCATGAGCAGTTCTTC
CASSQVGGGHEQFF
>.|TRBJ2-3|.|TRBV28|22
TGTGCCAGCATAACACCGGTTTTTGTCCTGGGCCTCCAGGTTGTGAGCACAGATACGCAGTATTTT
CASITPVFVLGLQVVSTDTQYF
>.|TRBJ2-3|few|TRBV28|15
TGTGCCAGCCGGTTTCGGAATTTGGGCACAGATACGCAGTATTTT
CASRFRNLGTDTQYF
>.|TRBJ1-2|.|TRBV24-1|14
TGTGCCACCAGTGATTTGAAACAGGGCGGGGGCTACACCTTC
CATSDLKQGGGYTF
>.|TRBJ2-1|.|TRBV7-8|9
TGTGCCAGCAGCTTAGTGCAGTTCTTC
CASSLVQFF
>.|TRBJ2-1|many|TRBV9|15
TGTGCCAGCAGCACAGACGTGGGCGGCTCCAATGAGCAGTTCTTC
CASSTDVGGSNEQFF
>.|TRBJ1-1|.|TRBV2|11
TGTGCCAGCAGTTCGGGGACTGAAGCTTTCTTT
CASSSGTEAFF
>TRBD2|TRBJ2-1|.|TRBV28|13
TGTGCCAGCAGCATTCCGGGACTAAATGAGCAGTTCTTC
CASSIPGLNEQFF